This passage covers 3 T cell receptor beta chains from one sample sequenced in a study of PD-L1 blockade in urothelial cancer (dated 2017 in TCRdb). Explained via the paper, the time point label denotes: pretreatment peripheral blood. The library relied on the immunoSEQ multiplex PCR assay. The table was pulled from immuneACCESS by TCRdb, which kept in-frame rearrangements only. Such tables lose some clones; where checked, under half of the loss comes from unresolved V genes, and the rest has no known cause. This sample is represented by 85,000 to 90,000 clones; about 90% of them were singletons. The top ten hold roughly 0.99% of the sample. Sequenced here: PBMCs, sampled around atezolizumab (anti-PD-L1) treatment. The receptors derive from a woman of 80 years or more with urothelial cancer.

The chain carries TRBV25-1 and TRBJ2-1; 15 bases agree with TRBD2. The CDR3 is 16 residues long. Germline values: CDR1 MGHDK, CDR2 SYGVNS. Trimming removed 3 bases from V and 9 bases from J; junction bases left unmatched: 6. The CDR3 DNA reads as TGTGCCAGCAGTGAGACCGGACTAGCGGGAGGGGTTGAGCAGTTCTTC. Its translation is CASSETGLAGGVEQFF.

The genes are TRBV19 and TRBJ2-6, with unresolved D. The CDR3 loop spans 14 amino acids. Germline V gives CDR1 LNHDA, CDR2 SQIVND (reference sequence). Trimming removed 4 bases at V and 2 bases at J, with 6 bases between. The CDR3 spells CASSSSAGANVLTF. The DNA for the CDR3 is TGTGCCAGTAGTAGTTCAGCTGGGGCCAACGTCCTGACTTTC.

V is TRBV6-1 and J is TRBJ1-5, with a weak D call TRBD1 (5 bases). V shed 4 bases and J shed 7 bases, with 14 bases lying between them. The germline V gene has CDR1 MNHNS and CDR2 SASEGT. The CDR3 sequence is 14 residues long. Here the CDR3 DNA reads TGTGCCAGCAGTGCCCTGGTGGGGGGACAGCCCCAGCATTTT. Its protein is CASSALVGGQPQHF.